The TCR beta chain under discussion was sequenced for a study of T cell responses to AZD1222 COVID-19 vaccine. Whole-study findings and limits: White British donors predominated, females outnumbered males, and clonal diversity was possibly underestimated. Spike-specific TCR repertoires showed rising breadth and depth after two AZD1222 doses. Along spike, vaccine-associated CD4 TCRs were found throughout, with dominance at 160-218 and 743-854. Among AZD1222 vaccinees, only 5 to 7 were seropositive at baseline.

On this clone itself: Its specificity is not known.

Profiled with immunoSEQ multiplex PCR; TCRdb holds only in-frame clones, not every one. Of 180,000 or so clones listed, approximately 90% are singletons. The V gene lost 4 bases and the J gene lost 3 bases, with 16 bases spanning the gap. The CDR3 is 15 amino acids. Germline V lookup: CDR1 LNHDA, CDR2 SQIVND (reference sequence). This clonotype was sampled from an adult who received the AZD1222 COVID-19 vaccine. V is TRBV19 and J is TRBJ2-7; a possible D gene is TRBD1 (5 bases). The material was peripheral blood, obtained 28 days after the second AZD1222 dose. The CDR3 sequence: CASSTFDSNFYEQYF. Here the CDR3 DNA reads TGTGCCAGTAGTACCTTCGACAGTAATTTCTACGAGCAGTACTTC.